This T cell receptor (beta chain) was captured by sequencing in a study of blood T cells in healthy people across ages. Study observations and caveats: TCR beta diversity, measured per million T cells, fell in a roughly linear way with age.

With a J-beta primer mix and a sample-barcoded 5' primer, a second PCR ran about 6 to 11 cycles. Each CDR3 protein is one row after TCRdb ran MiXCR on the 5' RACE reads. Among approximately 690,000 distinct CDR3 sequences listed, 45% to 65% were seen once. Regarding this clonotype: What it recognizes is unknown.

This receptor was identified in a man between 60 and 75 years old in good health. The material sequenced was blood.

CDR3 sequence: CATSASYNEQFF. Here the CDR3 DNA reads TGTGCCACCAGTGCTAGCTACAATGAGCAGTTCTTC. This sequence joins TRBV15 and TRBJ2-1, with D unresolved. Germline V gene lookup returns CDR1 LNHNV and CDR2 YYDKDF (reference sequence). V was clipped by 6 bases and J by 3 bases, with 6 bases between them. The CDR3 length is 12 residues.